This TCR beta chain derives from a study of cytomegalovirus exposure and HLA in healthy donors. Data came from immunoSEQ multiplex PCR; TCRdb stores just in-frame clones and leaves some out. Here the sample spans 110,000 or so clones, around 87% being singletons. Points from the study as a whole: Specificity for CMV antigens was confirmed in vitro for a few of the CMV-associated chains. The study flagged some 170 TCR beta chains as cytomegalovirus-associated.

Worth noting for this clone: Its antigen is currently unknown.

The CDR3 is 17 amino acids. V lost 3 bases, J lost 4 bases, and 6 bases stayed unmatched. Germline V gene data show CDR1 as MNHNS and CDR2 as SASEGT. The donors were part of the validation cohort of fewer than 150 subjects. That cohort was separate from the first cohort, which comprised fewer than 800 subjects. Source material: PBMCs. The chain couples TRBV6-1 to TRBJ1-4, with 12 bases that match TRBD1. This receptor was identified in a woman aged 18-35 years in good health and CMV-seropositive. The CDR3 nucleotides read TGTGCCAGCAGTGACGGGACAGGGGGCTTCGTTAATGAAAAACTGTTTTTT. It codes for CASSDGTGGFVNEKLFF.